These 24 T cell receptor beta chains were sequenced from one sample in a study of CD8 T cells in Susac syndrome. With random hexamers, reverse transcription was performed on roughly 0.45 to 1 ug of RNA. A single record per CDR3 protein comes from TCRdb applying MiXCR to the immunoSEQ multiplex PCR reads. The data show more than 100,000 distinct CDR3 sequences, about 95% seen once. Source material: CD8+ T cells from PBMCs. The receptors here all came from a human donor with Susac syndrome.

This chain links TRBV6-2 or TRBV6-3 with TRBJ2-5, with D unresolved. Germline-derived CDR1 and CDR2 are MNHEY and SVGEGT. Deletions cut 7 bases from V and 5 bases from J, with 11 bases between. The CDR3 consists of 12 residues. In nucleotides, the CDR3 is TGTGCCAGCAAGTCGGGTGGTGAGACCCAGTACTTC. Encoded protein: CASKSGGETQYF.

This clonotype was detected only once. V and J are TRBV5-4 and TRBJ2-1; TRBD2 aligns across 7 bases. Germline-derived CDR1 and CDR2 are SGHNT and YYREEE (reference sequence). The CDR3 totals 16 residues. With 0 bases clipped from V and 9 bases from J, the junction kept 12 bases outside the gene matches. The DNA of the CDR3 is TGTGCCAGCAGCTTGGGGCGGGGGAGCCGGCGAGGTGAGCAGTTCTTC. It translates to CASSLGRGSRRGEQFF. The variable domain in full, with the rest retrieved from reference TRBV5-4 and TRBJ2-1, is ETGVTQSPTHLIKTRGQQVTLRCSSQSGHNTVSWYQQALGQGPQFIFQYYREEENGRGNFPPRFSGLQFPNYSSELNVNALELDDSALYLCASSLGRGSRRGEQFFGPGTRLTVL.

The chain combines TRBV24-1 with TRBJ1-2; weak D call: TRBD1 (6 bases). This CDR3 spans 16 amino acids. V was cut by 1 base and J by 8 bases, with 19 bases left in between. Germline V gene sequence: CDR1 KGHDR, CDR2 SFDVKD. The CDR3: CATSDFDTGSGVGYTF. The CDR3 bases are TGTGCCACCAGTGATTTCGATACAGGGTCGGGAGTAGGCTACACCTTC.

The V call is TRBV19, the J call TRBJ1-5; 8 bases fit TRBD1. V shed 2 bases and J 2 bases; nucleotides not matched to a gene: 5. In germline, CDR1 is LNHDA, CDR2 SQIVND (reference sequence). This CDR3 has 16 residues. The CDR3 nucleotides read TGTGCCAGTAGTATACCCCGGACAGGGCGCAATCAGCCCCAGCATTTT. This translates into CASSIPRTGRNQPQHF.

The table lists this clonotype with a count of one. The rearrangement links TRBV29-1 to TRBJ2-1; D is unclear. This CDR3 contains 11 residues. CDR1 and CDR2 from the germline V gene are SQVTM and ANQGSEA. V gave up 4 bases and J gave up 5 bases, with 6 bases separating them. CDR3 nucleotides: TGCAGCGTTGTACTTGACAATGAGCAGTTCTTC. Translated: CSVVLDNEQFF.

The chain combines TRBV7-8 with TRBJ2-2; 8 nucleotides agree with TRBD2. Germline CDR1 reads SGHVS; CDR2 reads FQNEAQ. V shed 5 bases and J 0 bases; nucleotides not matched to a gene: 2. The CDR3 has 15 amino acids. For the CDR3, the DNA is TGTGCCAGCAGCCCGGGACTAGCGAACACCGGGGAGCTGTTTTTT. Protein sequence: CASSPGLANTGELFF.

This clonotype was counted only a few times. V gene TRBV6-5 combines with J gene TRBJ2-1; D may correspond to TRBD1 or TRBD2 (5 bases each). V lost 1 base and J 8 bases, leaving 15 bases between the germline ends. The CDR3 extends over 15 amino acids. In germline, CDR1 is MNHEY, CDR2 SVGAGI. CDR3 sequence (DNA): TGTGCCAGCAGTTACTTAGGCAGGGAGTCCGATGAGCAGTTCTTC. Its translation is CASSYLGRESDEQFF.

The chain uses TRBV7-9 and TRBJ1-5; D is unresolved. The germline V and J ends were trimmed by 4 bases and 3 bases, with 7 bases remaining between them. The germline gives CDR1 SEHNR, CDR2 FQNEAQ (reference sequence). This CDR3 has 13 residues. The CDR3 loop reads CASSYIDNQPQHF. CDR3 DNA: TGTGCCAGCAGCTACATAGACAATCAGCCCCAGCATTTT.

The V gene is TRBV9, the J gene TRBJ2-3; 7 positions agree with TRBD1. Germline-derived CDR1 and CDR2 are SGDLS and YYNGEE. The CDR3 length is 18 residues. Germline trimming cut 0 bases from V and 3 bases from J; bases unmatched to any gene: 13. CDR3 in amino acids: CASSVEGFGQALTDTQYF. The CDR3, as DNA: TGTGCCAGCAGCGTAGAGGGCTTTGGACAGGCGCTTACAGATACGCAGTATTTT.

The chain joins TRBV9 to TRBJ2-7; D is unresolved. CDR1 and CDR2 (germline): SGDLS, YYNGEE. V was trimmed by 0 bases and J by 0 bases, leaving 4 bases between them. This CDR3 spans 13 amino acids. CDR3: CASSVEDSYEQYF. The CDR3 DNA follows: TGTGCCAGCAGCGTAGAGGACTCCTACGAGCAGTACTTC.

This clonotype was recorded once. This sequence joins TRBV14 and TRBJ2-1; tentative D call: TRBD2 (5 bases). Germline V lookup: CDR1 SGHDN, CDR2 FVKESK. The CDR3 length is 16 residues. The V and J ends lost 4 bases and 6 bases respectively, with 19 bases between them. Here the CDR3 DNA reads TGTGCCAGCAGCCCGAGGGCAGGAACAGTGATCAATGAGCAGTTCTTC. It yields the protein CASSPRAGTVINEQFF.

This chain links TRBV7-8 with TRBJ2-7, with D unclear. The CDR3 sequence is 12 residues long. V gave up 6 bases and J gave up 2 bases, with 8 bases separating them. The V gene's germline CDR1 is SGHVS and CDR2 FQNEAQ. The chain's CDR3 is CASSPRPYEQYF. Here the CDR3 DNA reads TGTGCCAGCAGTCCCAGGCCCTACGAGCAGTACTTC.

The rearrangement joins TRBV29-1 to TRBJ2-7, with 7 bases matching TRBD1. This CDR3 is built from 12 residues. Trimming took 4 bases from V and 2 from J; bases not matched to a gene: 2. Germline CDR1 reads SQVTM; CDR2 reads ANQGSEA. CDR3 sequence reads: CSVAQGAYEQYF. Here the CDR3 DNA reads TGCAGCGTTGCTCAGGGGGCCTACGAGCAGTACTTC.

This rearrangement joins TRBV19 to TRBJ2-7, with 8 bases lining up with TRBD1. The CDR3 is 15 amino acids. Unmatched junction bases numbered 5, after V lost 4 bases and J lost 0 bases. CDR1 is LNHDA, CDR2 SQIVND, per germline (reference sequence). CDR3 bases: TGTGCCAGTAGTACCACCGGGACAGGCTCCTACGAGCAGTACTTC. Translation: CASSTTGTGSYEQYF.

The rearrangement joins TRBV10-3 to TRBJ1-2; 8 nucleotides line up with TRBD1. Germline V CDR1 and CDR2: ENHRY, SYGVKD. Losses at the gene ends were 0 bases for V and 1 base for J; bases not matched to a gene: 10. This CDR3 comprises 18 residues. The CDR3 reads CAISESQGGQALNYGYTF. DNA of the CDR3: TGTGCCATCAGTGAGTCCCAAGGGGGACAGGCACTTAACTATGGCTACACCTTC.

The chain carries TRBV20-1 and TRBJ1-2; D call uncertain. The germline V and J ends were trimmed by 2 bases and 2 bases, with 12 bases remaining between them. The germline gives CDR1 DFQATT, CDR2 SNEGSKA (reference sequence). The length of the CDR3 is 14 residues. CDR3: CSARTADLNYGYTF. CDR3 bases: TGCAGTGCTAGAACCGCCGATCTAAACTATGGCTACACCTTC.

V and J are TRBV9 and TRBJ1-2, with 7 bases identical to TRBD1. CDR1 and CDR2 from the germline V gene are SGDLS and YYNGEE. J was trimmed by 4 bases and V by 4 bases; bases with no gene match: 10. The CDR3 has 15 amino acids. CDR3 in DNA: TGTGCCAGCAGCCCTTACGTGACAGGGTCCTATGGCTACACCTTC. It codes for CASSPYVTGSYGYTF.

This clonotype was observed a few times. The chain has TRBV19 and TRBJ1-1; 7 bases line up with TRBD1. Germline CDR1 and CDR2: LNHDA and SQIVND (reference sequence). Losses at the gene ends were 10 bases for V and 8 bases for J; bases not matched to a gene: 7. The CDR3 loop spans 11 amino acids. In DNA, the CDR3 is TGTGCCATTGCGACAGGGACAGAAGCTTTCTTT. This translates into CAIATGTEAFF.

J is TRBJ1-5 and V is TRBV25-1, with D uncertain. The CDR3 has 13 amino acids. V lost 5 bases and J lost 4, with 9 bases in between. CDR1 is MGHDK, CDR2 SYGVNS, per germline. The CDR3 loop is CASSKEGNQPQHF. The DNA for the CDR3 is TGTGCCAGCAGTAAGGAGGGTAATCAGCCCCAGCATTTT.

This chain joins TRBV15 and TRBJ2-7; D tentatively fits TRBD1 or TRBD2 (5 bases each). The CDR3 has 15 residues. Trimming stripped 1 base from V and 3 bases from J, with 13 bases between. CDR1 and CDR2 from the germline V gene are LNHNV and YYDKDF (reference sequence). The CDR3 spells CATSRARDGNYEQYF. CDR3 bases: TGTGCCACCAGCAGAGCAAGGGACGGTAACTACGAGCAGTACTTC.

The CDR3 sequence is CASSEGQGGNTIYF. The CDR3 nucleotides read TGTGCCAGCAGTGAAGGACAGGGCGGAAACACCATATATTTT. The chain employs TRBV2 and TRBJ1-3; 7 bases are a match to TRBD1. V lost 1 base to trimming and J lost 4 bases; unmatched junction nucleotides: 1. The length of the CDR3 is 14 residues. Germline values: CDR1 SNHLY, CDR2 FYNNEI.

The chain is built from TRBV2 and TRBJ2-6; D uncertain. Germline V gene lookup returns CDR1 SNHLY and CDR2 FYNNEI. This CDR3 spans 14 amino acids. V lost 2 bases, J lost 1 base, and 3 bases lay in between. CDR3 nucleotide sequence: TGTGCCAGCAGTGAAAGTTCTGGGGCCAACGTCCTGACTTTC. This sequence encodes CASSESSGANVLTF.

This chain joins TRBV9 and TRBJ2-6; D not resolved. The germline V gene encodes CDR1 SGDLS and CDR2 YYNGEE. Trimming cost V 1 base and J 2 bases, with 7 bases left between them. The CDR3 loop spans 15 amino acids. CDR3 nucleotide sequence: TGTGCCAGCAGCGTAAGCTACCCTGGGGCCAACGTCCTGACTTTC. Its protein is CASSVSYPGANVLTF.

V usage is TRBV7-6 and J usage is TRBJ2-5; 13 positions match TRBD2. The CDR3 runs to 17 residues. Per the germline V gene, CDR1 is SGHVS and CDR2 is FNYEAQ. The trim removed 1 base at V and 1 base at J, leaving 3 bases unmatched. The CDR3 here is CASSLGTSGGLQETQYF. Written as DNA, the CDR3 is TGTGCCAGCAGCTTAGGGACTAGCGGGGGCCTCCAAGAGACCCAGTACTTC. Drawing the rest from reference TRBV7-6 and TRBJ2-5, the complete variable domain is GAGVSQSPRYKVTKRGQDVALRCDPISGHVSLYWYRQALGQGPEFLTYFNYEAQQDKSGLPNDRFSAERPEGSISTLTIQRTEQRDSAMYRCASSLGTSGGLQETQYFGPGTRLLVL.